A selection of T cell receptor beta chains follows, all from one sample in a study of CD8+ T cells in alopecia areata. Method: immunoSEQ multiplex PCR; TCRdb's copy keeps in-frame clones and lacks some. The table records around 180,000 clones, more than 55% of them present only once. The input for sequencing was CD4+ T cells sorted from blood, taken around week 50, from a patient treated with tofacitinib. The source is a human donor with alopecia areata. The CDR3 runs from the conserved cysteine through the conserved F or W. The order of the fields is J gene, clone size, D gene, V gene, CDR3 protein, CDR3 DNA. The D gene is left open where the match is weak. For some rows the clone size is stated as once, few or many, or as a class when expanded; others skip it.

J: TRBJ2-3
size: NA
D: NA
V: TRBV29-1
CDR3: CSVEGVNRPDTQYF
DNA: TGCAGCGTTGAAGGGGTCAACCGTCCAGATACGCAGTATTTT

J: TRBJ1-1
size: NA
D: TRBD1
V: TRBV29-1
CDR3: CSVGQVMNTEAFF
DNA: TGCAGCGTGGGACAGGTCATGAACACTGAAGCTTTCTTT

J: TRBJ1-5
size: NA
D: NA
V: TRBV19
CDR3: CASKRDDVSNQPQHF
DNA: TGTGCCAGTAAGCGGGACGACGTTAGCAATCAGCCCCAGCATTTT

J: TRBJ2-2
size: NA
D: NA
V: TRBV30
CDR3: CAWSPGTPNTGELFF
DNA: TGTGCCTGGAGCCCCGGGACTCCTAACACCGGGGAGCTGTTTTTT

J: TRBJ2-7
size: NA
D: TRBD1
V: TRBV30
CDR3: CACGGQGTGEQYF
DNA: TGTGCCTGCGGGGGACAGGGAACGGGAGAGCAGTACTTC

J: TRBJ2-5
size: NA
D: TRBD1
V: TRBV29-1
CDR3: CSVGGARGQGLQETQYF
DNA: TGCAGCGTTGGGGGAGCTAGAGGACAGGGGCTTCAAGAGACCCAGTACTTC

J: TRBJ2-3
size: NA
D: TRBD2
V: TRBV30
CDR3: CAWIPIGRTSGTDTQYF
DNA: TGTGCCTGGATCCCTATTGGACGGACTAGCGGGACAGATACGCAGTATTTT

J: TRBJ2-5
size: many
D: TRBD1
V: TRBV7-2
CDR3: CASSSGQGSQETQYF
DNA: TGTGCCAGCAGCTCCGGACAGGGTTCTCAAGAGACCCAGTACTTC

J: TRBJ2-7
size: NA
D: TRBD1
V: TRBV5-6
CDR3: CASSPRTGYYEQYF
DNA: TGTGCCAGCAGTCCCCGGACAGGGTACTACGAGCAGTACTTC

J: TRBJ1-6
size: few
D: NA
V: TRBV28
CDR3: CASRRGDSPLHF
DNA: TGTGCCAGCAGGAGGGGGGATTCACCCCTCCACTTT

J: TRBJ1-1
size: few
D: NA
V: TRBV6-1
CDR3: CASSDSGLKAFF
DNA: TGTGCCAGCAGTGATTCGGGACTTAAAGCTTTCTTT

J: TRBJ1-2
size: NA
D: NA
V: TRBV25-1
CDR3: CASRGGGYGYTF
DNA: TGTGCCAGCAGAGGAGGGGGATATGGCTACACCTTC

J: TRBJ1-4
size: NA
D: NA
V: TRBV29-1
CDR3: CSGRLPNEKLFF
DNA: TGCAGCGGACGGTTGCCTAATGAAAAACTGTTTTTT

J: TRBJ1-3
size: few
D: NA
V: TRBV25-1
CDR3: CASSGNGNSGNTIYF
DNA: TGTGCCAGCAGTGGGAATGGGAACTCTGGAAACACCATATATTTT

J: TRBJ2-3
size: few
D: NA
V: TRBV7-7
CDR3: CASSPGGGSDTQYF
DNA: TGTGCCAGCAGCCCCGGTGGAGGGTCAGATACGCAGTATTTT

J: TRBJ2-3
size: few
D: TRBD1
V: TRBV7-2
CDR3: CASSVRDSRLTF
DNA: TGTGCCAGCAGCGTACGGGACAGCCGATTAACATTT

J: TRBJ2-3
size: NA
D: TRBD2
V: TRBV2
CDR3: CASSGEGGGQDTQYF
DNA: TGTGCCAGCAGTGGAGAGGGCGGGGGTCAAGATACGCAGTATTTT

J: TRBJ2-7
size: once
D: NA
V: TRBV4-3
CDR3: CASSHYLRTSRLESYEQYF
DNA: TGCGCCAGCAGCCATTACTTAAGGACGAGTAGGTTGGAGTCCTACGAGCAGTACTTC

J: TRBJ2-2
size: NA
D: TRBD1
V: TRBV30
CDR3: CAWSAGTDNTGELFF
DNA: TGTGCCTGGAGTGCCGGGACAGACAACACCGGGGAGCTGTTTTTT

J: TRBJ1-1
size: NA
D: NA
V: TRBV7-2
CDR3: CASSLGVAYTEAFF
DNA: TGTGCCAGCAGCCTCGGCGTGGCCTACACTGAAGCTTTCTTT

J: TRBJ1-4
size: once
D: NA
V: TRBV20-1
CDR3: CSAGMLEKLFF
DNA: TGCAGTGCTGGAATGCTAGAAAAACTGTTTTTT

J: TRBJ1-1
size: NA
D: NA
V: TRBV29-1
CDR3: CSVGTAVPNTEAFF
DNA: TGCAGCGTTGGGACCGCAGTACCGAACACTGAAGCTTTCTTT

J: TRBJ1-5
size: NA
D: NA
V: TRBV29-1
CDR3: CSVAPQGNQPQHF
DNA: TGCAGCGTAGCTCCCCAGGGGAATCAGCCCCAGCATTTT

J: TRBJ2-2
size: NA
D: NA
V: TRBV10-2
CDR3: CASRDGQTGELFF
DNA: TGCGCCAGCAGGGATGGACAGACCGGGGAGCTGTTTTTT

J: TRBJ1-5
size: NA
D: NA
V: TRBV29-1
CDR3: CSVSRGRDQPQHF
DNA: TGCAGCGTGTCTAGGGGCAGGGATCAGCCCCAGCATTTT

J: TRBJ2-2
size: NA
D: NA
V: TRBV7-9
CDR3: CASSLDTGELFF
DNA: TGTGCCAGCAGCCTAGACACCGGGGAGCTGTTTTTT

J: TRBJ2-1
size: NA
D: TRBD1
V: TRBV7-2
CDR3: CASSSWRDRGQWDEQFF
DNA: TGTGCCAGCAGCTCCTGGCGCGACAGGGGGCAATGGGATGAGCAGTTCTTC